This T cell receptor beta chain was retrieved from a study of vaccination effects on CD4 cells after COVID-19. With the ViraFEST assay, the study expanded antigen-specific CD4+ T cells using viral peptide pools, then sequenced them. Culture lasted 10 days before CD4+ T cell isolation. It was two doses of either the BNT162b2 or mRNA-1273 vaccine that participants received. From germline, CDR1 is MGHRA and CDR2 YSYEKL. The CDR3 totals 17 residues. The V and J ends lost 1 base and 0 bases respectively, with 10 bases between them. General study findings and limits: Clonal contraction was marked in infection- and vaccine-induced clones late after vaccination.

Comments on this clone: Its cognate antigen is unknown.

Assay used: immunoSEQ multiplex PCR; TCRdb lists only in-frame clones, some missing. Altogether under 85,000 clones are present, under 80% being singletons, with the ten largest covering more than 0.85%. Sample: CD4+ T cells from PBMCs cultured with HCoV-OC43 spike peptides, taken after COVID-19 vaccination. Regarding subset: HCoV-OC43 spike overlapping peptide pool stimulation. The rearrangement links TRBV4-1 to TRBJ2-6; D unclear. This TCR came from a human donor who received a COVID-19 vaccine. The CDR3 nucleotides are TGCGCCAGCAGCCAAGTCTACAGTCGCTCTGGGGCCAACGTCCTGACTTTC. This translates into CASSQVYSRSGANVLTF.